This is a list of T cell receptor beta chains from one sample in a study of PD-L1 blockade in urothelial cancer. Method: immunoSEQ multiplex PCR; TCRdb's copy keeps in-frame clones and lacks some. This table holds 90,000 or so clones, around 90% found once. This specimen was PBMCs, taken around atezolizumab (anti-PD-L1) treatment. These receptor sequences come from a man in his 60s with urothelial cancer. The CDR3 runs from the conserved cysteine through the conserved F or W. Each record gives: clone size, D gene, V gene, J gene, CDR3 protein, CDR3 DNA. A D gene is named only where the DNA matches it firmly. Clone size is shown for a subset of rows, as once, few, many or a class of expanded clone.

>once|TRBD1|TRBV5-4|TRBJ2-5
CASTLGGGQGRETQYF
TGTGCCAGCACTCTTGGGGGAGGACAGGGCCGAGAGACCCAGTACTTC
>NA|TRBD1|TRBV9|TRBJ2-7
CASSPQGALYEQYF
TGTGCCAGCAGCCCCCAGGGGGCGCTTTACGAGCAGTACTTC
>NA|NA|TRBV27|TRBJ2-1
CASSLQGGVYNEQFF
TGTGCCAGCAGTCTACAGGGGGGGGTTTACAATGAGCAGTTCTTC
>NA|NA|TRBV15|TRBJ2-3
CAVRGRGNTDTQYF
TGTGCCGTACGGGGGCGGGGGAACACAGATACGCAGTATTTT
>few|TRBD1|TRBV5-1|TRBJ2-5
CASSPTGQSQETQYF
TGCGCCAGCAGCCCCACGGGACAGTCCCAAGAGACCCAGTACTTC
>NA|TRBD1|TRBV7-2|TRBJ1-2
CASSSTGQQIYGYTF
TGTGCCAGCAGCTCAACGGGACAGCAAATCTATGGCTACACCTTC
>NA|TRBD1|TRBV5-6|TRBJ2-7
CASSSQGVFVYEQYF
TGTGCCAGCAGCTCCCAGGGGGTCTTCGTATACGAGCAGTACTTC
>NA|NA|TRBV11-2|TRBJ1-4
CASSPLQGRNEKLFF
TGTGCCAGCAGCCCCCTACAGGGACGAAATGAAAAACTGTTTTTT
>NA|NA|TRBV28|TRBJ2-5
CASSFSGFNLETQYF
TGTGCCAGCAGTTTTTCAGGGTTTAATTTGGAGACCCAGTACTTC
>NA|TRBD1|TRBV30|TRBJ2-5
CAWSVLGRGGEIGETQYF
TGTGCCTGGAGTGTACTAGGGCGAGGGGGCGAGATTGGAGAGACCCAGTACTTC
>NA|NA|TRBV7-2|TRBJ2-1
CASSLAGAAVYNEQFF
TGTGCCAGCAGCTTAGCAGGAGCGGCGGTCTACAATGAGCAGTTCTTC
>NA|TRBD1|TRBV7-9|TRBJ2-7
CASSLGQGGAYEQYF
TGTGCCAGCAGCTTGGGACAGGGGGGGGCCTACGAGCAGTACTTC
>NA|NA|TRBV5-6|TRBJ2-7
CASSPRGVNEQYF
TGTGCCAGCAGTCCCAGGGGAGTTAACGAGCAGTACTTC
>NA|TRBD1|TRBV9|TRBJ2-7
CASSVEGESQGAGSYEQYF
TGTGCCAGCAGCGTAGAGGGGGAGAGTCAGGGGGCCGGGTCCTACGAGCAGTACTTC
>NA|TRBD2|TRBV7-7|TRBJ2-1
CASSLGRGGEVEQFF
TGTGCCAGCAGCTTAGGTCGCGGGGGGGAGGTTGAGCAGTTCTTC
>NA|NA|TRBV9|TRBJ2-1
CASSVAGSNKFDEQFF
TGTGCCAGCAGCGTAGCGGGATCGAACAAATTCGATGAGCAGTTCTTC
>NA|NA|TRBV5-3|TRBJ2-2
CARSLVRAPGGELFF
TGTGCCAGAAGCTTGGTCCGGGCCCCGGGAGGGGAGCTGTTTTTT
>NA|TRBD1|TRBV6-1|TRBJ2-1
CASSVTGAPYNEQFF
TGTGCCAGCAGTGTAACAGGGGCCCCCTACAATGAGCAGTTCTTC
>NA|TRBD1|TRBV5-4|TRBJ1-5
CASGKQGDDQPQHF
TGTGCCAGCGGGAAACAGGGGGATGATCAGCCCCAGCATTTT
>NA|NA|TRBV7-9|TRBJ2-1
CASSFQPGDPLF
TGTGCCAGCAGCTTTCAGCCGGGAGACCCCCTCTTC
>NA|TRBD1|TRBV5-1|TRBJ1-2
CASSPGQDHGYTF
TGCGCCAGCAGTCCAGGACAGGACCATGGCTACACCTTC
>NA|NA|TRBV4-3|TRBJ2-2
CASSLRGTGELFF
TGCGCCAGCAGCCTAAGGGGTACCGGGGAGCTGTTTTTT
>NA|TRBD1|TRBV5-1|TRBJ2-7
CASSLTGDSSEQYF
TGCGCCAGTAGCTTGACAGGGGACAGCTCCGAGCAGTACTTC
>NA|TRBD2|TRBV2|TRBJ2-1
CASSVAGSSYNEQFF
TGTGCCAGCAGTGTAGCGGGGAGCTCCTACAATGAGCAGTTCTTC
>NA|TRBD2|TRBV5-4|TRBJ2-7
CASSLDLSGRTPYEQYF
TGTGCCAGCAGCCTCGACCTTAGCGGGAGGACCCCCTACGAGCAGTACTTC
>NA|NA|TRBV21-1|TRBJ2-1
CASSKAAQGMGYNEQFF
TGTGCCAGCAGCAAAGCCGCACAGGGTATGGGCTACAATGAGCAGTTCTTC
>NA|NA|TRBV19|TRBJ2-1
CASSIPPQGRNEQFF
TGTGCCAGTAGTATACCCCCGCAGGGTAGGAATGAGCAGTTCTTC
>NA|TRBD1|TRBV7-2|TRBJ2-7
CASSLAGTEYEQYF
TGTGCCAGCAGCCTAGCAGGGACAGAGTACGAGCAGTACTTC
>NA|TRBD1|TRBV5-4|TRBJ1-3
CASSWTGGSGNTIYF
TGTGCCAGCAGTTGGACAGGGGGCTCTGGAAACACCATATATTTT
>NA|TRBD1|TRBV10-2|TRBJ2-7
CASSQGAASPTYEQYF
TGCGCCAGCAGCCAGGGGGCCGCGAGCCCGACCTACGAGCAGTACTTC
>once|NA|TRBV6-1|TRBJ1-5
CASKADQPQHF
TGTGCCAGCAAGGCGGATCAGCCCCAGCATTTT
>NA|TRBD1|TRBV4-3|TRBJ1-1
CASSQPGTAVTEAFF
TGCGCCAGCAGCCAACCCGGGACAGCCGTCACTGAAGCTTTCTTT
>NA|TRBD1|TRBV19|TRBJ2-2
CASRGPGTANTGELFF
TGTGCCAGTAGGGGGCCCGGGACAGCGAACACCGGGGAGCTGTTTTTT
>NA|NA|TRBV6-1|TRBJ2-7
CASSRGGQTYEQYF
TGTGCCAGCAGTAGGGGGGGACAAACCTACGAGCAGTACTTC
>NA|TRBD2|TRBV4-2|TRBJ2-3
CASSQATSGRQKSSTDTQYF
TGTGCCAGCAGCCAGGCGACTAGCGGGAGACAAAAATCTAGCACAGATACGCAGTATTTT
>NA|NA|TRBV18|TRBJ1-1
CASSRSQEVNTEAFF
TGTGCCAGCTCACGCTCCCAGGAGGTGAACACTGAAGCTTTCTTT
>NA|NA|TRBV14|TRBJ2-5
CASSQDLRGRGETQYF
TGTGCCAGCAGCCAAGATCTCAGGGGCAGGGGAGAGACCCAGTACTTC
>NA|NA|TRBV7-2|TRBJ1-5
CASSLDSGLNQPQHF
TGTGCCAGCAGCTTAGACAGTGGGCTAAATCAGCCCCAGCATTTT